Below are 5 T cell receptor beta chains sequenced from a single sample in a study of identical twins (dated by TCRdb to 2016 to 2018). Libraries were prepared through 5' RACE. Instrument used: Illumina HiSeq 2000. Using fastp trimming at Q25 and MiXCR clonotype assembly, TCRdb reanalyzed the public sequencing data and kept in-frame beta chains. Identical CDR3 protein sequences are pooled into one entry, listed with their most common genes and DNA. The sample yields some 1,600,000 distinct CDR3 sequences; 32% were counted once. In total, the top ten clones hold less than 0.35% of the sample. The source material was cord blood. The source of these receptors is a newborn girl in good health.

The chain uses TRBV11-2 and TRBJ2-1; D possibly matches TRBD1 or TRBD2 (5 bases each). Germline V gene data show CDR1 as SGHAT and CDR2 as FQNNGV. The V and J ends lost 2 bases and 0 bases respectively, with 11 bases between them. There are 16 residues in the CDR3. The CDR3 DNA sequence: TGTGCCAGCAGCTTATCGAGGGGTCCCTCCTACAATGAGCAGTTCTTC. This translates into CASSLSRGPSYNEQFF.

This clonotype was seen a few times. The gene calls are TRBV14 and TRBJ2-7; tentatively, D is TRBD1 (6 bases). The CDR3 has 14 amino acids. Germline V gene sequence: CDR1 SGHDN, CDR2 FVKESK. Deletions cut 2 bases from V and 2 bases from J, with 10 bases between. The CDR3: CASSQLDSPYEQYF. The CDR3 nucleotides read TGTGCCAGCAGCCAACTGGACAGCCCCTACGAGCAGTACTTC.

The V and J genes are TRBV7-9 and TRBJ2-3; TRBD1 matches at 11 bases. Germline assignment: CDR1 SEHNR and CDR2 FQNEAQ (reference sequence). CDR3 length equals 17 residues. J gave up 4 bases and V 1 base, and 7 bases lay outside the gene matches. The DNA of the CDR3 is TGTGCCAGCAGCTTAGGGGAAGCGGGACAGGGGGCAGATACGCAGTATTTT. It yields the protein CASSLGEAGQGADTQYF.

V is TRBV3-1 and J is TRBJ1-1, with D possibly matching TRBD1 (5 bases). Germline V gene data show CDR1 as LGHDT and CDR2 as YNNKEL (reference sequence). The V end was cut by 2 bases, the J end by 0 bases, with 22 bases between. The CDR3 consists of 19 residues. CDR3 nucleotide sequence: TGTGCCAGCAGCCAAAGGAGGCGGCGGGGGTGGGTGATGAACACTGAAGCTTTCTTT. Translating gives CASSQRRRRGWVMNTEAFF.

This clonotype was picked up a small number of times. The V and J genes are TRBV6-1 and TRBJ2-5, with D hard to call. This CDR3 spans 14 amino acids. From germline, CDR1 is MNHNS and CDR2 SASEGT. The V gene lost 4 bases and the J gene lost 2 bases, with 11 bases spanning the gap. The CDR3 protein is CASSVHRTQETQYF. DNA for the CDR3: TGTGCCAGCAGTGTACACAGAACTCAAGAGACCCAGTACTTC.